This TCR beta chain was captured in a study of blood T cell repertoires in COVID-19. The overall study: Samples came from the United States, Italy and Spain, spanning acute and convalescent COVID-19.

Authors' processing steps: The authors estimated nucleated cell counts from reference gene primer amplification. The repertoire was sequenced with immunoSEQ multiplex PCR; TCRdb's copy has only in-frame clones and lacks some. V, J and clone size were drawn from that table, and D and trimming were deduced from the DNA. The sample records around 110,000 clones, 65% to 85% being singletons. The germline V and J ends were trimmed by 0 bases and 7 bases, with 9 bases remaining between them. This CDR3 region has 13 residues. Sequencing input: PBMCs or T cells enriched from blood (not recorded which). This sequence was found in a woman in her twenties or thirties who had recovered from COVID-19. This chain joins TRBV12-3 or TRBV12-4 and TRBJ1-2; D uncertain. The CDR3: CASSLAREGGYTF. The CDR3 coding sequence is TGTGCCAGCAGTTTAGCACGGGAGGGTGGCTACACCTTC.